The 15 T cell receptor beta chains below were found in one sample sequenced in a study of T cells in Graves' hyperthyroidism and ophthalmopathy. The TCR beta CDR3 regions underwent amplification using RNA transcripts as the source. TCR CDR3 underwent first-round RT-PCR with the HTBI primer set. TCRdb processed the multiplex PCR reads anew with MiXCR; each CDR3 protein has one entry. The sample shows 490,000 or so distinct CDR3 sequences, approximately 49% of them seen only once. Sequencing was performed on peripheral blood or thyroid tissue (not recorded which). The receptors were sampled from an adult woman with Graves' disease, either hyperthyroidism or ophthalmopathy (not recorded which).

This chain connects TRBV12-3 or TRBV12-4 to TRBJ1-2; 8 bases match TRBD1. The CDR3 extends over 16 amino acids. J lost 4 bases, V lost 5 bases, and 12 bases had no gene match. CDR3 DNA sequence: TGTGCCAGCAGTGTAGGACGGGGACAGGACCCCTATGGCTACACCTTC. Translating it yields CASSVGRGQDPYGYTF.

The CDR3 DNA reads TGCAGTGCCCCACGGGTGAACACTGAAGCTTTCTTT. Its protein product is CSAPRVNTEAFF. This chain joins TRBV20-1 and TRBJ1-1; D remains unclear. Germline V gene data show CDR1 as DFQATT and CDR2 as SNEGSKA (reference sequence). V shed 6 bases and J shed 0 bases, with 8 bases lying between them. CDR3 length equals 12 residues.

The chain recombines TRBV7-2 with TRBJ2-7, with 8 bases fitting TRBD2. The V gene's germline CDR1 is SGHTA and CDR2 FQGNSA. The CDR3 length is 13 residues. V gave up 5 bases and J gave up 6 bases; unmatched junction bases: 6. CDR3 in DNA: TGTGCCAGCAGCATCCGGACTAGCTTCGAGCAGTACTTC. Translating it yields CASSIRTSFEQYF.

The chain recombines TRBV29-1 with TRBJ2-7, with D perhaps TRBD1 (6 bases). Germline CDR1 is SQVTM and CDR2 is ANQGSEA. This CDR3 spans 13 amino acids. V lost 8 bases and J 5 bases, leaving 19 bases between the germline ends. Written as DNA, the CDR3 is TGCAGCCCTCGGGACAATCCCCCCAACGAGCAGTACTTC. Translation gives CSPRDNPPNEQYF.

This clonotype has a handful of counts. J is TRBJ1-5 and V is TRBV2; D is possibly TRBD1 (6 bases). CDR3 length: 13 residues. Germline CDR1 SNHLY, CDR2 FYNNEI. Trimming took 7 bases from V and 3 from J, leaving 10 bases between them. The CDR3 nucleotides are TGTGCCAGCACAGGGACACACAATCAGCCCCAGCATTTT. It codes for CASTGTHNQPQHF. The whole variable domain, remainder taken from reference TRBV2 and TRBJ1-5, is EPEVTQTPSHQVTQMGQEVILRCVPISNHLYFYWYRQILGQKVEFLVSFYNNEISEKSEIFDDQFSVERPDGSNFTLKIRSTKLEDSAMYFCASTGTHNQPQHFGDGTRLSIL.

CDR3 nucleotide sequence: TGTGCCAGCAGCGGCCCATCGGCAGAGACCCAGTACTTC. Its translation: CASSGPSAETQYF. The rearrangement links TRBV7-3 to TRBJ2-5; the D is unclear. Trimming pared 5 bases from V and 4 bases from J, leaving 11 bases between. CDR3 length: 13 amino acids. CDR1 and CDR2 from the germline V gene are SGHTA and FQGTGA.

At least ten counts were recorded for this clonotype. V usage is TRBV19 and J usage is TRBJ1-2, with D unclear. Trimming stripped 5 bases from V and 5 bases from J, with 6 bases between. The CDR3 runs to 11 residues. Germline V gene sequence: CDR1 LNHDA, CDR2 SQIVND (reference sequence). CDR3 bases: TGTGCCAGTAGTTCTGGGTATGGCTACACCTTC. Amino acid sequence: CASSSGYGYTF. The full variable domain, its missing parts supplied by reference TRBV19 and TRBJ1-2, is DGGITQSPKYLFRKEGQNVTLSCEQNLNHDAMYWYRQDPGQGLRLIYYSQIVNDFQKGDIAEGYSVSREKKESFPLTVTSAQKNPTAFYLCASSSGYGYTFGSGTRLTVV.

This chain links TRBV7-2 with TRBJ2-5; D is possibly TRBD1 or TRBD2 (5 bases each). The CDR3 runs to 15 residues. Germline loops: CDR1 SGHTA, CDR2 FQGNSA. The V and J ends lost 3 bases and 3 bases respectively, with 14 bases between them. CDR3 nucleotide sequence: TGTGCCAGCAGCTTGGCGGGCAGGGTTGAAGAGACCCAGTACTTC. This codes for CASSLAGRVEETQYF. The variable domain in full, with the rest retrieved from reference TRBV7-2 and TRBJ2-5, is GAGVSQSPSNKVTEKGKDVELRCDPISGHTALYWYRQSLGQGLEFLIYFQGNSAPDKSGLPSDRFSAERTGGSVSTLTIQRTQQEDSAVYLCASSLAGRVEETQYFGPGTRLLVL.

The sample holds many counts of this clonotype. The chain is built from TRBV4-1 and TRBJ1-1, with D hard to call. The CDR3 runs 14 residues. Trimming removed 0 bases from V and 2 bases from J, with 7 bases in between. Germline V CDR1 and CDR2: MGHRA, YSYEKL. The CDR3 region has the DNA TGCGCCAGCAGCCAAGACCCAGGCAACACTGAAGCTTTCTTT. This gives the protein CASSQDPGNTEAFF.

A few counts support this clonotype. The chain uses TRBV6-5 and TRBJ2-7; D possibly uses TRBD1 or TRBD2 (6 bases each). This CDR3 has 14 residues. Germline assignment: CDR1 MNHEY and CDR2 SVGAGI. The ends were cut back, 4 bases at V and 3 bases at J, with 13 bases in the middle. CDR3 in DNA: TGTGCCAGCAGTTCCGCGGGACAACTCTACGAGCAGTACTTC. Protein product: CASSSAGQLYEQYF.

Comments on this clonotype: A read error may account for a junction end that differs from germline. The genes are TRBV2 and TRBJ2-6; 10 bases match TRBD1. Germline-derived CDR1 and CDR2 are SNHLY and FYNNEI. CDR3 length equals 14 residues. The CDR3 is CASRNGQGDNVLTF. CDR3 coding DNA: TGTGCCAGCAGAAACGGACAGGGGGACAACGTCCTGACTTTC.

To note about this clonotype: An end of the junction differs from the germline gene, which may be a read error. V gene TRBV12-3 or TRBV12-4 combines with J gene TRBJ2-7, with 10 positions matching TRBD2. The CDR3 runs to 19 residues. The CDR3 DNA is TGTGCCAGCAGTCTACGAGCGGGAGGGTCCCGAGACAATCTCCACGAGCACTACTTC. This gives the protein CASSLRAGGSRDNLHEHYF.

This clonotype showed up just a few times. This chain joins TRBV19 and TRBJ1-2; D unclear. CDR1 is LNHDA, CDR2 SQIVND, per germline (reference sequence). Trimming left V 5 bases short and J 7 bases short, with 11 bases between. The CDR3 consists of 12 residues. The CDR3 coding sequence is TGTGCCAGTAGTGACCGGGTTCTTGGCTACACCTTC. Its protein is CASSDRVLGYTF.

V usage is TRBV7-9 and J usage is TRBJ2-5; D is undetermined. Germline CDR1 is SEHNR and CDR2 is FQNEAQ (reference sequence). Trimming left V 4 bases short and J 7 bases short, with 13 bases between. The CDR3 runs to 13 residues. The CDR3 DNA sequence: TGTGCCAGCAGCTCGACAAGCGCAGGGACCCAGTACTTC. It translates to CASSSTSAGTQYF.

The rearrangement links TRBV24-1 to TRBJ2-1, with 12 bases that match TRBD2. The V and J ends lost 8 bases and 7 bases, in that order; junction bases with no gene match: 5. This CDR3 comprises 14 residues. Germline V gene sequence: CDR1 KGHDR, CDR2 SFDVKD. The CDR3 protein is CATTGTSGLNEQFF. CDR3 coding DNA: TGTGCCACCACCGGGACTAGCGGGCTTAATGAGCAGTTCTTC.